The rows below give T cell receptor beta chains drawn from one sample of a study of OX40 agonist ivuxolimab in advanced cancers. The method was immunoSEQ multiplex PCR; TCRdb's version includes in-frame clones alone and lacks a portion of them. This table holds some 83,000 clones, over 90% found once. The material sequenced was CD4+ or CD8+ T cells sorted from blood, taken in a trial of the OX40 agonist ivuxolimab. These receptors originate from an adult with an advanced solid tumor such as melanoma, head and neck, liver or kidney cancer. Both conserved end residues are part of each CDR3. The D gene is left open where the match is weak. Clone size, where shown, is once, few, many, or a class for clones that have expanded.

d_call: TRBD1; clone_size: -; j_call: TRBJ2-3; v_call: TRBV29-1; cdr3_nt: TGCAGCGCGACAGGGATCCCCGATCTCACAGATACGCAGTATTTT; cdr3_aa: CSATGIPDLTDTQYF
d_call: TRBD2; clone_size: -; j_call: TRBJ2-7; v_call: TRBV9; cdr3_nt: TGTGCCAGCACCCCCAGCGGGGGGGCCCTTGACGAGCAGTACTTC; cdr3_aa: CASTPSGGALDEQYF
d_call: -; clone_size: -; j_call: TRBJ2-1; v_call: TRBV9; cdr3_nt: TGTGCCAGCAAGGATCGGGGAAACAATGAGCAGTTCTTC; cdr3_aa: CASKDRGNNEQFF
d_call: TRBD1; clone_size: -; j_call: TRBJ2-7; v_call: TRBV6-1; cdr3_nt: TGTGCCAGCAGTATCCGGGACAGGGACTACGAGCAGTACTTC; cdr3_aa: CASSIRDRDYEQYF
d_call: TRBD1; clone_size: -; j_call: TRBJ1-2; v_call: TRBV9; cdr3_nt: TGTGCCAGCAGACGGCGGACAGGCCTTAACTATGGCTACACCTTC; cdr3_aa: CASRRRTGLNYGYTF
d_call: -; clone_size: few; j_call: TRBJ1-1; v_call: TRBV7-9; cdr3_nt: TGTGCCAGCAGCCCCACAGGGAGTCCGACTGAAGCTTTCTTT; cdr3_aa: CASSPTGSPTEAFF
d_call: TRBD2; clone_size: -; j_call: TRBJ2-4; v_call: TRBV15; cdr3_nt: TGTGCCACCAGCGGCCCCGGGACTAGCGGGAGAGAGGAGGCCAAAAACATTCAGTACTTC; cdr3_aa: CATSGPGTSGREEAKNIQYF
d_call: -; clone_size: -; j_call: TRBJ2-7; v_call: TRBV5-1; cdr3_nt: TGCGCCAGCAGCACCTTAAACGAGCAGTACTTC; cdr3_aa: CASSTLNEQYF
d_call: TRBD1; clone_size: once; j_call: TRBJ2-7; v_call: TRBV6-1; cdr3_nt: TGTGCCAGCAGTGTGGGACAGGTGACCTACGAGCAGTACTTC; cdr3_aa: CASSVGQVTYEQYF
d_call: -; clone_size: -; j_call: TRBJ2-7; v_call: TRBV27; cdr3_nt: TGTGCCAGCAGGGGCATCAGCTCCTACGAGCAGTACTTC; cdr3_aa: CASRGISSYEQYF
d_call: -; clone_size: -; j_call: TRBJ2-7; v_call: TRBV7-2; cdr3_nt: TGTGCCAGCAGCCCCTCCTACGAGCAGTACTTC; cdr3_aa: CASSPSYEQYF
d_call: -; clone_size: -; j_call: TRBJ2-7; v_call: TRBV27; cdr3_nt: TGTGCCAGCTGGGGGGTTGACGGTCCCTACGAGCAGTACTTC; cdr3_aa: CASWGVDGPYEQYF
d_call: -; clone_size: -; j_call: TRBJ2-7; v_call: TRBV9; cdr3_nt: TGTGCCAGCAGCGTAGGCAGGGATCCCTACGAGCAGTACTTC; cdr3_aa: CASSVGRDPYEQYF
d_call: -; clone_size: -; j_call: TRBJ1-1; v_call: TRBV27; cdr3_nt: TGTGCCAGCAGTTCGATAAACTGGAGAACTTCTGAAGCTTTCTTT; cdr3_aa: CASSSINWRTSEAFF
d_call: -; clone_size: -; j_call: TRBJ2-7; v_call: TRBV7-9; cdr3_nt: TGTGCCAGCAGCTCGGTGGGGGCGTCCTACGAGCAGTACTTC; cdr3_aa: CASSSVGASYEQYF
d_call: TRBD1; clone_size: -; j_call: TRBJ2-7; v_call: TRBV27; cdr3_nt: TGTGCCAGCAGTTTCCGGACAGGAGCTGACCAGTACTTC; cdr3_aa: CASSFRTGADQYF
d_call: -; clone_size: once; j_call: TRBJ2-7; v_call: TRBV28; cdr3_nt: TGTGCCAGCAGTTTTGTGCAGGGTTTCAACGAGCAGTACTTC; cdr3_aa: CASSFVQGFNEQYF
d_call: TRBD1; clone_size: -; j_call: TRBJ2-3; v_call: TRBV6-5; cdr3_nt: TGTGCCAGCAGTTGGGCAGGGGGCGCAGATACGCAGTATTTT; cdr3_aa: CASSWAGGADTQYF
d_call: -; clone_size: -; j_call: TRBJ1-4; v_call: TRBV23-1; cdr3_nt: TGCGCCAGCAGTCAAGTGGGACGTCACACAACTAATGAAAAACTGTTTTTT; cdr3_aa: CASSQVGRHTTNEKLFF
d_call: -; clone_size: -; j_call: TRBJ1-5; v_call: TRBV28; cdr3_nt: TGTGCCAGCAGTTCATCGGGGCCCCAGCATTTT; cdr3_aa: CASSSSGPQHF
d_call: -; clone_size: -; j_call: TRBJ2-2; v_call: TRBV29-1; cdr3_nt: TGCAGCGTGGGGGACGGGAACACCGGGGAGCTGTTTTTT; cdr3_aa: CSVGDGNTGELFF